The clone carrying this T cell receptor beta chain was detected once. The data were taken from a study of blood T cell repertoires in COVID-19. Study information: Acute and convalescent COVID-19 specimens originated in the United States, Italy and Spain. T cells, B-cell-depleted T cells, or PBMCs provided the cDNA or gDNA that served as material.

Original methodology: Reference gene primer amplification yielded estimated nucleated cell counts. Sequencing was performed with immunoSEQ multiplex PCR; in TCRdb, only in-frame clones are kept and a portion is missing. The DNA was the basis for D and trimming; V, J and clone size are from that table. In the table there are approximately 200,000 clones, approximately 89% of which are singletons. After removal of 7 bases from V and 8 bases from J, the junction contained 5 bases not matched to a gene. CDR3 size: 13 residues. Germline CDR1 reads MDHEN; CDR2 reads SYDVKM. The sample comprised peripheral blood. This chain links TRBV28 with TRBJ1-6; TRBD1 agrees at 7 bases. The TCR comes from a woman aged 25-40 years with acute or convalescent COVID-19. The CDR3 DNA sequence: TGTGCCAGCAATGTACAGGGGCATTCACCCCTCCACTTT. Translated: CASNVQGHSPLHF.